One T cell receptor (beta chain) is described in this entry. The protocol was immunoSEQ multiplex PCR, while the TCRdb copy is restricted to in-frame clones and leaves out a portion. Of 150,000 to 200,000 clones listed, 65% to 80% are singletons. This sample was included in a study of blood T cell repertoires in COVID-19. The V segment lost 7 bases and the J segment 3 bases; nucleotides outside the gene matches: 4. CDR3 length: 12 residues. In germline, CDR1 is SQVTM, CDR2 ANQGSEA. V gene TRBV29-1 combines with J gene TRBJ1-1, with 8 bases that match TRBD1. The sequenced material came from PBMCs or T cells enriched from blood (not recorded which). The TCR sequence derives from a woman aged 45 to 65 with acute COVID-19. In DNA form, the CDR3 reads TGCAGCGGGGACAGGTCATACACTGAAGCTTTCTTT. Its protein is CSGDRSYTEAFF.